The text below deals with one T cell receptor beta chain. Its matching antigen is unknown. This specimen belongs to a study of cytomegalovirus exposure and HLA in healthy donors. Study-level findings and limits: That first-cohort TCR clusters tended to co-occur in the 90 to 150 validation repertoires was found in a later analysis. Among TCR sequences, most were rare, though some public TCRs appeared in many donors. The listing of 150 to 200 TCR beta chains classed them as cytomegalovirus-associated.

Method: immunoSEQ multiplex PCR; TCRdb's copy keeps in-frame clones and lacks some. The data show 110,000 to 150,000 clones, around 88% seen once. The CDR3 has 13 residues. Deletions cut 5 bases from V and 7 bases from J, with 9 bases between. Germline V CDR1 and CDR2: MNHNY, SVGAGI (reference sequence). The donors belonged to the roughly 110-subject validation cohort, separate from the roughly 600-subject first cohort. The chain has TRBV6-6 and TRBJ1-6; D is unclear. The sequenced material came from PBMCs. The receptor was derived from a woman aged 18-30 years in good health and CMV-seropositive. The CDR3 sequence is CASSQDWNSPLHF. The CDR3 bases are TGTGCCAGCAGTCAGGACTGGAATTCACCCCTCCACTTT.